The 3 T cell receptor beta chains in this list originate from one sample, sequenced in a study of T-cell memory formation after mild COVID-19. TCRdb analysed the 5' RACE reads with MiXCR anew, one entry per CDR3 protein. Of 15,000 or so distinct CDR3 sequences listed, 20% to 25% are singletons. The source material was PBMCs or a T cell subset sorted from them (not recorded which). These TCRs come from a man aged 18-30 years who had mild COVID-19 (a few samples of this study predate the infection). Cell type and time point are not known.

The sample holds many counts of this clonotype. This chain links TRBV2 with TRBJ2-7; TRBD1 aligns across 7 bases. From germline, CDR1 is SNHLY and CDR2 FYNNEI. This CDR3 is built from 15 residues. V lost 7 bases, J lost 0 bases, and 9 bases stayed unmatched. The CDR3 DNA reads TGTGCCAGCACGTATCGGACAGGAACCTCCTACGAGCAGTACGTC. Translation gives CASTYRTGTSYEQYV.

This clonotype was observed at least ten times. This chain uses TRBV7-9 with TRBJ2-3, with D perhaps matching TRBD1 (6 bases). The ends were cut back, 6 bases at V and 2 bases at J, with 15 bases in the middle. The CDR3 has 15 residues. Germline loops: CDR1 SEHNR, CDR2 FQNEAQ (reference sequence). The CDR3 loop is CASRRGQYDTDTQYF. CDR3 DNA sequence: TGTGCCAGCAGAAGAGGACAGTACGACACAGATACGCAGTATTTT.

The genes are TRBV7-9 and TRBJ1-4, with 10 positions matching TRBD1. J lost 2 bases, V lost 2 bases, and 5 bases had no gene match. Looked up from germline, CDR1 is SEHNR and CDR2 is FQNEAQ (reference sequence). This CDR3 is built from 17 residues. The CDR3 DNA reads TGTGCCAGCAGCTTATATGGACAGGGGGGCACTAATGAAAAACTGTTTTTT. Amino acids: CASSLYGQGGTNEKLFF.